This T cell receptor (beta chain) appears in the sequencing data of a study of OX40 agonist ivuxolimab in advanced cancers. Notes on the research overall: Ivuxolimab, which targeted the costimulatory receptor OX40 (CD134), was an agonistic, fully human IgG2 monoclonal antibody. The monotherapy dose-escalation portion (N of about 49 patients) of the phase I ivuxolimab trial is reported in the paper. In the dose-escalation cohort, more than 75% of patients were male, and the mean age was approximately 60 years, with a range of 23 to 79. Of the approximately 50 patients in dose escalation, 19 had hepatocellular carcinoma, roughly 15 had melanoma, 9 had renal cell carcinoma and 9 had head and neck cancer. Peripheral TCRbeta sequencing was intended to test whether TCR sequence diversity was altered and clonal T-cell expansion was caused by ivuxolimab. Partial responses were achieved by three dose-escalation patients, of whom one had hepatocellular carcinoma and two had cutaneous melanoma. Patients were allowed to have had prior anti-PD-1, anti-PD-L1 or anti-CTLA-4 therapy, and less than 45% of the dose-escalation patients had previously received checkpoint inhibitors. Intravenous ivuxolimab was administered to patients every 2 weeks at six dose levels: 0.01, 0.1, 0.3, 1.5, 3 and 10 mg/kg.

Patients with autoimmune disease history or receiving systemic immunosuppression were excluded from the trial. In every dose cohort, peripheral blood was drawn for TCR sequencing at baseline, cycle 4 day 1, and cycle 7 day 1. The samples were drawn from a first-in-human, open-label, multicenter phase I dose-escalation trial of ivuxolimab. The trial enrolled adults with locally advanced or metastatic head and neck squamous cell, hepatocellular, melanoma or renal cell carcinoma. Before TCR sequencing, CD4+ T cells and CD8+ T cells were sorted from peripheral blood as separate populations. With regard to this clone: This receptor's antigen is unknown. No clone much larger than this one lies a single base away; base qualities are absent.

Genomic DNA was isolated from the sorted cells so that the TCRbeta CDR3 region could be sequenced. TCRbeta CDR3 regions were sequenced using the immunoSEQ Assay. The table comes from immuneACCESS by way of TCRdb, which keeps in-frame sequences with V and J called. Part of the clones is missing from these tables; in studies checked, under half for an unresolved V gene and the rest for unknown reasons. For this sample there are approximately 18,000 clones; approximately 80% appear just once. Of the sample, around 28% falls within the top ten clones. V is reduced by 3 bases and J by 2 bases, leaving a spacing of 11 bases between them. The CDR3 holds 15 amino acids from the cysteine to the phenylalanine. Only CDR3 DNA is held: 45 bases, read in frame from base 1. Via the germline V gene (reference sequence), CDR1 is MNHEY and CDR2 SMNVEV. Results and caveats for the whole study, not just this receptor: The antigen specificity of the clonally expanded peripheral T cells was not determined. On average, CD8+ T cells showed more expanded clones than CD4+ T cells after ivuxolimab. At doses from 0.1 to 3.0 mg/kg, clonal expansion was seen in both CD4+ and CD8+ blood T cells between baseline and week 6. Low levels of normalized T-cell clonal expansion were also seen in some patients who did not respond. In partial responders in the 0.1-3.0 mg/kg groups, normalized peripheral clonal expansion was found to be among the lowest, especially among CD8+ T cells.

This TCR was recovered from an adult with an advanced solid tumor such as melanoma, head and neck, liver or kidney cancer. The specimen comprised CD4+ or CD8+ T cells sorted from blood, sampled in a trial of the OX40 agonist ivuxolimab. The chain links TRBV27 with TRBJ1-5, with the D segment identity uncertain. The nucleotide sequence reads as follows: TGTGCCAGCAGTTTTAGCGCGTCGGGCAATCAGCCCCAGCATTTT. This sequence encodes CASSFSASGNQPQHF.